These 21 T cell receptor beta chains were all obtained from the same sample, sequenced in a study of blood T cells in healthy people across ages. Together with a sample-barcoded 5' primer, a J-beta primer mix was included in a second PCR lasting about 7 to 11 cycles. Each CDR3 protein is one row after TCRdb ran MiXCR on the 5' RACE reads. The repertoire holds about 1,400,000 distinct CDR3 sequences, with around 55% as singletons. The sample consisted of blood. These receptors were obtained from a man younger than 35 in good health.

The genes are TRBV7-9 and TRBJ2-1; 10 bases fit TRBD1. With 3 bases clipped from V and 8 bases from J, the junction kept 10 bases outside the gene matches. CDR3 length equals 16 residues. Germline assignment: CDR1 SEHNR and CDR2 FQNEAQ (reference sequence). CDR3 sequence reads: CASSFRGGTGDYEQFF. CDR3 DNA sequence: TGTGCCAGCAGCTTTAGAGGTGGGACAGGGGACTATGAGCAGTTCTTC.

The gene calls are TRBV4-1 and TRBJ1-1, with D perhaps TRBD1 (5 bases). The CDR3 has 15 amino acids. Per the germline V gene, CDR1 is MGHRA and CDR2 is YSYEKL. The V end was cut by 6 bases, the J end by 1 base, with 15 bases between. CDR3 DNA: TGCGCCAGCAGAACTACGACGGGGGAGAACACTGAAGCTTTCTTT. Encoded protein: CASRTTTGENTEAFF.

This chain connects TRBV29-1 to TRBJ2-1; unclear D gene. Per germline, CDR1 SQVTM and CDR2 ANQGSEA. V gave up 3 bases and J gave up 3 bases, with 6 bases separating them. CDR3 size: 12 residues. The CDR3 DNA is TGCAGCGTTGACCGACTCTACAATGAGCAGTTCTTC. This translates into CSVDRLYNEQFF.

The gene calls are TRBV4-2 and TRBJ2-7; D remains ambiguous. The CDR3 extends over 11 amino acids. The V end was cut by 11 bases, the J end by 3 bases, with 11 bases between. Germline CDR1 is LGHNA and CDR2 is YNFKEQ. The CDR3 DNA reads TGTGCCGGCGCCAGGTGCTACGAGCAGTACTTC. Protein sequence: CAGARCYEQYF.

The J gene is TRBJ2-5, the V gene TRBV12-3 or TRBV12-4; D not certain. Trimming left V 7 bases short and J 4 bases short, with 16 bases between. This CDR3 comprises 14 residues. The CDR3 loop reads CASTYSGLSETQYF. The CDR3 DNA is TGTGCCAGCACCTACTCGGGTTTGTCAGAGACCCAGTACTTC.

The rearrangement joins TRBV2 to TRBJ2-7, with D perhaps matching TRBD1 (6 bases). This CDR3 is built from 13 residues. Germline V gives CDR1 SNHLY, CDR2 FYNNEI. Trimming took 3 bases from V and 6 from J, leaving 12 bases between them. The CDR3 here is CASSDSRGGEQYF. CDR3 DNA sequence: TGTGCCAGCAGTGATAGCAGGGGCGGCGAGCAGTACTTC.

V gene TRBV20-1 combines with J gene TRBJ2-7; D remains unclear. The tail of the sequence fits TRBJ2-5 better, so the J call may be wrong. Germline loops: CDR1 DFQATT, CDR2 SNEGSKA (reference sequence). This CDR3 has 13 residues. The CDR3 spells CSAVAWVGETQYF. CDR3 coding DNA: TGCAGTGCTGTTGCTTGGGTGGGAGAGACCCAGTACTTC.

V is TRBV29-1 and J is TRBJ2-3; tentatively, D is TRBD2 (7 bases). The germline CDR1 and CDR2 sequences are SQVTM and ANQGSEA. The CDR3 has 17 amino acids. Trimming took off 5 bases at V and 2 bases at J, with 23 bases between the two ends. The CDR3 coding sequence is TGCAGCGTTTCCGACCGGGCTTACAGGGACTACACAGATACGCAGTATTTT. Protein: CSVSDRAYRDYTDTQYF.

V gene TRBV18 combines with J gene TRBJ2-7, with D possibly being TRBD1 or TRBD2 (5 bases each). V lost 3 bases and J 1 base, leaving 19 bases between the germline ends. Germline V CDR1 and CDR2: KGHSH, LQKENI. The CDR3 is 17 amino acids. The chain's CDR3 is CASSPQVWGKTSYEQYF. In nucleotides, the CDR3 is TGTGCCAGCTCACCCCAGGTCTGGGGGAAGACTTCCTACGAGCAGTACTTC.

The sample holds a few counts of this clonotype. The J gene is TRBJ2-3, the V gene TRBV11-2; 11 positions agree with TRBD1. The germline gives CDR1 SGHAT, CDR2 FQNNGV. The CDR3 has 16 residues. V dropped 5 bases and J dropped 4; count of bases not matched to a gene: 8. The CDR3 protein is CASSRTGTGGSDTQYF. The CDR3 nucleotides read TGTGCCAGCAGCCGGACCGGGACAGGGGGATCAGATACGCAGTATTTT.

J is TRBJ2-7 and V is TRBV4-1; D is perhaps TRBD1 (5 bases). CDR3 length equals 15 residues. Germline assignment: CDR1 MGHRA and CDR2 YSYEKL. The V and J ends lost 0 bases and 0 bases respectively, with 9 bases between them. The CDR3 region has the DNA TGCGCCAGCAGCCAAGAACAGGAGACCTCCTACGAGCAGTACTTC. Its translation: CASSQEQETSYEQYF.

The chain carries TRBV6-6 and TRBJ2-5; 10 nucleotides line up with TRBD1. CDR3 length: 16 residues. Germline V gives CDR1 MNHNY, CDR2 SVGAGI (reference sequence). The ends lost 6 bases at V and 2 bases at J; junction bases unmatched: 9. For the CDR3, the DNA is TGTGCCAGCAGGATCTCCTTGGACAGGGGGCAAGAGACCCAGTACTTC. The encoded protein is CASRISLDRGQETQYF.

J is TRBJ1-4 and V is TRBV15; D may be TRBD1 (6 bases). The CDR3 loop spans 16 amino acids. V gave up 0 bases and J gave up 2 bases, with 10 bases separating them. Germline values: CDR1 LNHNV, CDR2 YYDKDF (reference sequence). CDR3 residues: CATSRDPGGTNEKLFF. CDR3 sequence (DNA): TGTGCCACCAGCAGAGATCCGGGGGGCACTAATGAAAAACTGTTTTTT.

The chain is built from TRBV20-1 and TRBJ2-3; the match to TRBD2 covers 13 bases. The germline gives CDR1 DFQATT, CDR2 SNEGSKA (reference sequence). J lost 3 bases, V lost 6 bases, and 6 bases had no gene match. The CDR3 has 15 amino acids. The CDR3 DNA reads TGCAGTGCCACCGCGACTAGCGGGAGGACAGATACGCAGTATTTT. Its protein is CSATATSGRTDTQYF.

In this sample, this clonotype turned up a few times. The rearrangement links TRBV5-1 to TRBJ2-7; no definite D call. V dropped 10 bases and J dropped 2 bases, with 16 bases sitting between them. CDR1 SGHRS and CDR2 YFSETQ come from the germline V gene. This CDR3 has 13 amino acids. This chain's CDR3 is CASRASSTYEQYF. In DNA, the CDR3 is TGCGCCTCAAGGGCAAGCAGCACCTACGAGCAGTACTTC.

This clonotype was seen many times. Written as DNA, the CDR3 is TGTGCCAGCAGACTTACAGGGGCAACTAATGAAAAACTGTTTTTT. It translates to CASRLTGATNEKLFF. V is TRBV28 and J is TRBJ1-4; 7 bases line up with TRBD1. The J segment lost 0 bases and the V segment lost 6 bases, leaving 4 bases of the junction unmatched. Germline V lookup: CDR1 MDHEN, CDR2 SYDVKM. The length of the CDR3 is 15 residues.

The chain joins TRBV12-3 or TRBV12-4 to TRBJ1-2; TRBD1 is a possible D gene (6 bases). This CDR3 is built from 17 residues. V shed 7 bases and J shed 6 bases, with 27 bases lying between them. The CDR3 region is CASTTILTSFQGHGYTF. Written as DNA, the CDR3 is TGTGCCAGCACCACTATTCTGACTTCATTCCAGGGGCATGGCTACACCTTC.

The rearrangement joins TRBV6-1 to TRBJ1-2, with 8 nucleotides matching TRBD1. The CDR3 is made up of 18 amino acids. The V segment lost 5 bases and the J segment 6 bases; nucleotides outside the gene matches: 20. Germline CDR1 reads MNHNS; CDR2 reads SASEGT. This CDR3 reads CASSPKGQGVGRRDGYTF. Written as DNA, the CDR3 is TGTGCCAGCAGTCCCAAAGGACAGGGAGTGGGAAGGAGGGATGGCTACACCTTC.

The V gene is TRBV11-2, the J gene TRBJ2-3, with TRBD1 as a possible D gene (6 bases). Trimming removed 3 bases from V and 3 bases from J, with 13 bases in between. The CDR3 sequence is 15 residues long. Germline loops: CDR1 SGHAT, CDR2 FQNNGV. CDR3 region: CASSLDSLRTDTQYF. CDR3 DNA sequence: TGTGCCAGCAGCTTGGACAGTCTAAGGACAGATACGCAGTATTTT.

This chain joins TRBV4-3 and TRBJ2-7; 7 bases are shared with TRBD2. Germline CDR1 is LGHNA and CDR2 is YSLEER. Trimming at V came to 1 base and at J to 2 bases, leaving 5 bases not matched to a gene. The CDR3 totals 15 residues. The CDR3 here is CASSQVMGGAYEQYF. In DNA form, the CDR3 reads TGCGCCAGCAGCCAAGTGATGGGGGGGGCCTACGAGCAGTACTTC.

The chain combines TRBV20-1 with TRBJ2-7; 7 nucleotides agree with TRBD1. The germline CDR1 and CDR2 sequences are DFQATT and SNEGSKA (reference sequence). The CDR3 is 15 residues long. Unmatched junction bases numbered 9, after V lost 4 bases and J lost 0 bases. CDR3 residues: CSAMRGTASSYEQYF. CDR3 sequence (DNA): TGCAGTGCTATGAGAGGGACAGCCTCCTCCTACGAGCAGTACTTC.